This T cell receptor beta chain was retrieved from a study of graft-versus-host responses after intestinal transplantation. Germline assignment: CDR1 SEHNR and CDR2 FQNEAQ (reference sequence). The V end was cut by 3 bases, the J end by 4 bases, with 14 bases between. The CDR3 is 15 residues long. This clone was seen only once. As yet, its antigen is unknown. Produced via immunoSEQ multiplex PCR; TCRdb's table is partial and in-frame only. Of under 85,000 clones listed, just under 95% are singletons. This TCR was sampled from a human donor who received an intestinal transplant. This specimen was unstimulated CD8+ T cells sorted from spleen or lymph node cells, taken before intestinal transplant. The rearrangement links TRBV7-9 to TRBJ2-3; D is uncertain. The CDR3, as DNA: TGTGCCAGCAGCTTCCTAGGCAAGTCGGCAGATACGCAGTATTTT. Its protein is CASSFLGKSADTQYF.